One sample yielded the 25 T cell receptor beta chains listed below, sequenced in a study of blood T cell repertoires in COVID-19. Sequencing used immunoSEQ multiplex PCR; TCRdb keeps in-frame clones, though not all of them. This sample yields about 400,000 clones, of which around 87% are seen a single time; about 3% belongs to the top ten. Sequencing was carried out using peripheral blood. These receptors all stem from a human donor in a cohort sampled during active COVID-19.

This rearrangement joins TRBV2 to TRBJ1-1; D is ambiguous. The V and J ends lost 2 bases and 5 bases respectively, with 15 bases between them. The CDR3 consists of 15 residues. Per germline, CDR1 SNHLY and CDR2 FYNNEI. CDR3 nucleotide sequence: TGTGCCAGCAGTGAAATGCGGGGATCGGGGACTGAAGCTTTCTTT. Residues: CASSEMRGSGTEAFF.

The chain links TRBV5-1 to TRBJ2-3; D might be TRBD1 (6 bases). This CDR3 is 14 amino acids long. Germline loops: CDR1 SGHRS, CDR2 YFSETQ. With 0 bases removed from V and 4 bases from J, the gap between germline ends came to 9 bases. The CDR3, as DNA: TGCGCCAGCAGCTTGGGACAGGACGCAGATACGCAGTATTTT. It translates to CASSLGQDADTQYF.

V and J are TRBV9 and TRBJ2-5; TRBD1 agrees at 7 bases. The CDR3 contains 14 residues. Germline values: CDR1 SGDLS, CDR2 YYNGEE. J gave up 5 bases and V 3 bases, and 7 bases lay outside the gene matches. CDR3 bases: TGTGCCAGCAGCGGCCGGGACAGTTGGGAGACCCAGTACTTC. Translation gives CASSGRDSWETQYF.

This clone was detected once. The chain is built from TRBV19 and TRBJ1-1; 11 nucleotides line up with TRBD1. The CDR3 contains 15 residues. Trimming removed 0 bases from V and 4 bases from J; junction bases left unmatched: 1. CDR1 is LNHDA and CDR2 is SQIVND in the germline V gene (reference sequence). In DNA, the CDR3 is TGTGCCAGTAGTATAGACGGGACAGGGGGCACTGAAGCTTTCTTT. This translates into CASSIDGTGGTEAFF.

The chain employs TRBV19 and TRBJ1-1; D is unresolved. The CDR3 runs to 12 residues. The V and J ends lost 6 bases and 0 bases respectively, with 5 bases between them. Germline CDR1 is LNHDA and CDR2 is SQIVND (reference sequence). The chain's CDR3 is CASRAMNTEAFF. In DNA form, the CDR3 reads TGTGCCAGTAGGGCAATGAACACTGAAGCTTTCTTT.

This chain joins TRBV21-1 and TRBJ2-7; TRBD2 is the table's D call and was not checked against the DNA. TRBV21-1 is a documented pseudogene. The CDR3 loop spans 23 amino acids. Here the CDR3 reads CASSKKQYRGIGTSGLSSYEQYF. CDR3 in DNA: TGTGCCAGCAGCAAAAAACAATACAGGGGCATAGGGACTAGCGGCCTAAGCTCCTACGAGCAGTACTTC.

This rearrangement joins TRBV6-6 to TRBJ1-3; tentative D call: TRBD1 (5 bases). The germline V gene has CDR1 MNHNY and CDR2 SVGAGI (reference sequence). The V end was cut by 7 bases, the J end by 1 base, with 8 bases between. CDR3 length: 13 residues. The CDR3 spells CASIRTSGNTIYF. The CDR3 DNA is TGTGCCAGCATCCGGACATCTGGAAACACCATATATTTT.

This chain connects TRBV6-1 to TRBJ2-3; TRBD2 agrees at 7 bases. CDR1 MNHNS and CDR2 SASEGT come from the germline V gene. The J segment lost 2 bases and the V segment lost 3 bases, leaving 8 bases of the junction unmatched. CDR3 length: 16 residues. In nucleotides, the CDR3 is TGTGCCAGCAGTGATTTGGCGGGGGTAAACACAGATACGCAGTATTTT. Protein sequence: CASSDLAGVNTDTQYF.

This sequence joins TRBV2 and TRBJ2-1, with D perhaps TRBD2 (6 bases). V lost 5 bases, J lost 9 bases, and 23 bases lay in between. The CDR3 has 16 amino acids. Germline V gives CDR1 SNHLY, CDR2 FYNNEI. For the CDR3, the DNA is TGTGCCAGCAGTACAAAAATACTAGCCCGCGTGGGTGAGCAGTTCTTC. This encodes CASSTKILARVGEQFF.

The V gene is TRBV5-1, the J gene TRBJ1-6; D uncertain. Germline V gene lookup returns CDR1 SGHRS and CDR2 YFSETQ. This CDR3 is 14 amino acids long. V lost 0 bases and J 9 bases, leaving 10 bases between the germline ends. As DNA, the CDR3 is TGCGCCAGCAGCTTGGCCGGGGAGGGTTCACCCCTCCACTTT. Translated, it gives CASSLAGEGSPLHF. Drawing the rest from reference TRBV5-1 and TRBJ1-6, the complete variable domain is KAGVTQTPRYLIKTRGQQVTLSCSPISGHRSVSWYQQTPGQGLQFLFEYFSETQRNKGNFPGRFSGRQFSNSRSEMNVSTLELGDSALYLCASSLAGEGSPLHFGNGTRLTVT.

J is TRBJ2-1 and V is TRBV30; maybe TRBD1 (7 bases). The CDR3 sequence is 14 residues long. Germline V gives CDR1 GTSNPN, CDR2 SVGIG (reference sequence). V was trimmed by 2 bases and J by 6 bases, leaving 14 bases between them. The CDR3 DNA is TGTGCCTGGAGTTCAGGGGGGCTTTCCAATGAGCAGTTCTTC. Residues: CAWSSGGLSNEQFF.

This clone was picked up one time. CDR3 sequence: CASISHRGMNTEAFF. CDR3 in DNA: TGTGCCAGCATCTCGCACAGGGGGATGAACACTGAAGCTTTCTTT. The chain employs TRBV7-9 and TRBJ1-1; 8 nucleotides match TRBD1. CDR3 length: 15 residues. V was clipped by 7 bases and J by 0 bases; unmatched bases: 7. The germline CDR1 and CDR2 sequences are SEHNR and FQNEAQ (reference sequence).

This rearrangement joins TRBV5-1 to TRBJ2-5; TRBD1 might be the D (6 bases). This CDR3 comprises 13 residues. Trimming left V 3 bases short and J 4 bases short, with 10 bases between. CDR1 and CDR2 (germline): SGHRS, YFSETQ. This chain's CDR3 is CASSSGTIETQYF. In DNA, the CDR3 is TGCGCCAGCAGCTCCGGGACAATAGAGACCCAGTACTTC.

The chain joins TRBV7-2 to TRBJ2-1; tentative D call: TRBD2 (6 bases). The CDR3 loop spans 17 amino acids. The V gene lost 2 bases and the J gene lost 8 bases, with 22 bases spanning the gap. Per germline, CDR1 SGHTA and CDR2 FQGNSA. The CDR3 DNA is TGTGCCAGCAGCTTAAGGTCGGGCGGCGGAGGAGGGTATGAGCAGTTCTTC. Protein product: CASSLRSGGGGGYEQFF.

The chain joins TRBV7-2 to TRBJ2-3, with 7 bases fitting TRBD2. The CDR3 spans 15 residues. CDR1 SGHTA and CDR2 FQGNSA come from the germline V gene. The ends lost 4 bases at V and 2 bases at J; junction bases unmatched: 6. The CDR3 sequence: CASSSGGLTTDTQYF. The CDR3, as DNA: TGTGCCAGCAGCTCCGGGGGACTAACCACAGATACGCAGTATTTT.

The chain joins TRBV10-1 to TRBJ2-7, with 9 bases aligning to TRBD2. The CDR3 contains 14 residues. Germline V lookup: CDR1 WNHNN, CDR2 SYGVQD (reference sequence). J lost 4 bases, V lost 5 bases, and 6 bases had no gene match. The CDR3 DNA reads TGCGCCAGCAGTCCCGCGGGAGGGCCTTACGAGCAGTACTTC. Its translation is CASSPAGGPYEQYF.

The J gene is TRBJ2-7, the V gene TRBV12-3 or TRBV12-4; the D gene is possibly TRBD1 (5 bases). This CDR3 has 13 residues. Trimming removed 5 bases from V and 7 bases from J, with 15 bases in between. The CDR3 region has the DNA TGTGCCAGCAGTCTAGGGGTCGACTGGGAGCAGTACTTC. The encoded protein is CASSLGVDWEQYF.

The J gene is TRBJ2-1, the V gene TRBV5-6; TRBD2 matches 11 bases. The CDR3 contains 15 residues. Trimming removed 5 bases from V and 3 bases from J; junction bases left unmatched: 4. Germline V gene data show CDR1 as SGHDT and CDR2 as YYEEEE. CDR3 in amino acids: CASSLAGGLYNEQFF. For the CDR3, the DNA is TGTGCCAGCAGTTTAGCGGGGGGGCTCTACAATGAGCAGTTCTTC.

This clone has just one count. The V call is TRBV4-2, the J call TRBJ2-3; D remains ambiguous. The CDR3 loop spans 14 amino acids. The V gene's germline CDR1 is LGHNA and CDR2 YNFKEQ. Between the trimmed V and J ends, which lost 4 bases and 1 base, there was a span of 9 bases. CDR3 nucleotides: TGTGCCAGCAGCCCGACTGAAGGCACAGATACGCAGTATTTT. Residues: CASSPTEGTDTQYF.

The chain links TRBV19 to TRBJ1-2, with a possible D match to TRBD1 (5 bases). This CDR3 comprises 15 residues. Germline values: CDR1 LNHDA, CDR2 SQIVND (reference sequence). Trimming stripped 3 bases from V and 1 base from J, with 12 bases between. CDR3 loop: CASSIRPRVNYGYTF. CDR3 coding DNA: TGTGCCAGTAGTATTAGGCCCAGGGTTAACTATGGCTACACCTTC.

V usage is TRBV28 and J usage is TRBJ2-5, with 7 nucleotides matching TRBD1. Germline V gene lookup returns CDR1 MDHEN and CDR2 SYDVKM. The J segment lost 5 bases and the V segment lost 4 bases, leaving 7 bases of the junction unmatched. The CDR3 is 14 residues long. As DNA, the CDR3 is TGTGCCAGCAGTTCAGACAGGGTAGCCGAGACCCAGTACTTC. Protein product: CASSSDRVAETQYF.

V usage is TRBV7-6 and J usage is TRBJ2-5; D might be TRBD1 (6 bases). The ends were cut back, 2 bases at V and 2 bases at J, with 12 bases in the middle. This CDR3 spans 15 amino acids. Germline lookup yields CDR1 SGHVS and CDR2 FNYEAQ. This CDR3 is CASSLRPDSQETQYF. The CDR3 DNA reads as TGTGCCAGCAGCTTAAGGCCGGACAGTCAAGAGACCCAGTACTTC.

The chain carries TRBV19 and TRBJ1-1, with 7 bases identical to TRBD1. This CDR3 has 15 residues. Germline V lookup: CDR1 LNHDA, CDR2 SQIVND (reference sequence). V dropped 5 bases and J dropped 4; count of bases not matched to a gene: 10. CDR3 DNA sequence: TGTGCCAGTAGTGCACTACAGGGGATCGGCACTGAAGCTTTCTTT. Encoded protein: CASSALQGIGTEAFF.

On this clone itself: This same CDR3 is encoded by further DNA sequences in the sample. This chain uses TRBV5-1 with TRBJ2-7; 7 bases line up with TRBD2. The CDR3 is 13 residues long. V gave up 4 bases and J gave up 2 bases; unmatched junction bases: 3. Germline lookup yields CDR1 SGHRS and CDR2 YFSETQ. In DNA form, the CDR3 reads TGCGCCAGCAGCCTGGGACTAACCTACGAGCAGTACTTC. Translating gives CASSLGLTYEQYF.

The chain is built from TRBV30 and TRBJ1-2; D is unresolved. V was trimmed by 0 bases and J by 4 bases, leaving 9 bases between them. The CDR3 consists of 13 residues. In germline, CDR1 is GTSNPN, CDR2 SVGIG (reference sequence). The CDR3 here is CAWSVQASYGYTF. The CDR3 nucleotides read TGTGCCTGGAGTGTTCAGGCCAGCTATGGCTACACCTTC.